Below are 14 T cell receptor beta chains sequenced from a single sample in a study of blood T cells in healthy people across ages (dated by TCRdb to the mid-2010s). The library was prepared using 5' RACE. Sequencing was performed on an Illumina HiSeq 2500. A second PCR of about 6 to 12 cycles was performed with a sample-barcoded 5' primer and a J-beta primer mix. The public sequencing data were trimmed at Q25 with fastp and processed into clonotypes with MiXCR by TCRdb, which kept only in-frame beta chains. Here each entry gathers all rows of one CDR3 protein and keeps the most common genes and DNA. The sample table contains around 1.7 million distinct CDR3 sequences; only one count was recorded for about 30% of them. The ten largest clones represent around 7.7% of the sample. Source material: blood. Receptor source: a young woman in good health.

The chain carries TRBV20-1 and TRBJ1-2, with D tentatively TRBD1 (5 bases). The CDR3 is 15 residues long. V lost 3 bases to trimming and J lost 8 bases, with 22 bases between them. Germline V gene data show CDR1 as DFQATT and CDR2 as SNEGSKA (reference sequence). CDR3 coding DNA: TGCAGTGCTAGCCACAACCGGGGCTCACGGTGGGGCTACACCTTC. It codes for CSASHNRGSRWGYTF.

This chain uses TRBV20-1 with TRBJ1-1; TRBD1 is a possible D gene (6 bases). Trimming took 3 bases from V and 1 from J, leaving 15 bases between them. The germline gives CDR1 DFQATT, CDR2 SNEGSKA (reference sequence). This CDR3 is built from 15 residues. CDR3 in DNA: TGCAGTGCTAGCGGACAGCCCCGAGGGAACACTGAAGCTTTCTTT. Its translation: CSASGQPRGNTEAFF.

V usage is TRBV20-1 and J usage is TRBJ1-1; unclear D gene. The CDR3 is 13 amino acids. CDR1 is DFQATT, CDR2 SNEGSKA, per germline (reference sequence). Trimming removed 4 bases from V and 2 bases from J, with 11 bases in between. The CDR3 is CSANGPGNTEAFF. As DNA, the CDR3 is TGCAGTGCTAATGGGCCAGGTAACACTGAAGCTTTCTTT.

DNA of the CDR3: TGTGCCAGCACCAAATCTAGATTTGGCGAGCAGTACTTC. As protein: CASTKSRFGEQYF. This chain connects TRBV12-3 or TRBV12-4 to TRBJ2-5; no reliable D call. The DNA end lines up better with TRBJ2-7; the J call may be wrong. This CDR3 region has 13 residues.

This clonotype was counted at least ten times. V usage is TRBV9 and J usage is TRBJ1-2; possibly TRBD1 for D (6 bases). Germline CDR1 and CDR2: SGDLS and YYNGEE. Trimming left V 0 bases short and J 6 bases short, with 12 bases between. There are 14 residues in the CDR3. The CDR3 nucleotides are TGTGCCAGCAGCGTAGGCCGGGCAGGGGATGGCTACACCTTC. Protein sequence: CASSVGRAGDGYTF.

This clonotype was seen more than once but under ten times. CDR3 sequence (DNA): TGTGCCAGCAGCCGGGTGGGTGGAAGCTCCTACAATGAGCAGTTCTTC. Residues: CASSRVGGSSYNEQFF. This sequence joins TRBV7-2 and TRBJ2-1; D call uncertain. V was cut by 5 bases and J by 0 bases, with 14 bases left in between. Germline V CDR1 and CDR2: SGHTA, FQGNSA. The CDR3 is 16 residues long.

The table lists this clonotype with many counts. The rearrangement joins TRBV10-3 to TRBJ2-7; the D gene is possibly TRBD2 (5 bases). V dropped 4 bases and J dropped 9 bases, with 19 bases sitting between them. Germline assignment: CDR1 ENHRY and CDR2 SYGVKD. CDR3 length: 14 residues. DNA for the CDR3: TGTGCCATCAGTGGGACTGATGGCTACGAGCGGCAGTACTTC. This sequence encodes CAISGTDGYERQYF.

This clonotype appeared a few times. The chain joins TRBV15 to TRBJ1-2; D not certain. The CDR3 is made up of 14 amino acids. V lost 0 bases and J lost 1, with 6 bases in between. Per germline, CDR1 LNHNV and CDR2 YYDKDF (reference sequence). CDR3 sequence (DNA): TGTGCCACCAGCAGAGATACAGTTAACTATGGCTACACCTTC. Amino acids: CATSRDTVNYGYTF.

This clonotype was recorded at least ten times. The chain combines TRBV27 with TRBJ2-1; no firm D call. The CDR3 is made up of 13 amino acids. Trimming pared 7 bases from V and 2 bases from J, leaving 9 bases between. CDR1 and CDR2 from the germline V gene are MNHEY and SMNVEV (reference sequence). CDR3 sequence (DNA): TGTGCCAGCACTAAGGGTGCCTACAATGAGCAGTTCTTC. Translated: CASTKGAYNEQFF.

This chain connects TRBV6-5 to TRBJ2-6, with no clear D. The V end was cut by 7 bases, the J end by 0 bases, with 10 bases between. Looked up from germline, CDR1 is MNHEY and CDR2 is SVGAGI. The CDR3 consists of 15 residues. In DNA, the CDR3 is TGTGCCAGCACCGAAAAGGGCTCTGGGGCCAACGTCCTGACTTTC. Amino acid sequence: CASTEKGSGANVLTF.

The chain uses TRBV6-5 and TRBJ2-7; 8 nucleotides line up with TRBD1. J gave up 5 bases and V 8 bases, and 5 bases lay outside the gene matches. The CDR3 sequence is 12 residues long. CDR1 is MNHEY and CDR2 is SVGAGI in the germline V gene. The CDR3 DNA sequence: TGTGCCAGCCGACAGGGGCTTGACGAGCAGTACTTC. Encoded protein: CASRQGLDEQYF.

The chain combines TRBV14 with TRBJ2-4; 7 bases match TRBD2. The J call may be in error: the DNA end matches TRBJ2-7 better. The CDR3 covers 15 residues. Germline loops: CDR1 SGHDN, CDR2 FVKESK. The CDR3 nucleotides are TGTGCCAGCAGCCAAGGGAAGCGGGGCCCCTACGAGCAGTACTTC. Residues: CASSQGKRGPYEQYF.

This clonotype was seen repeatedly, ten times or more. V is TRBV30 and J is TRBJ1-2; D is perhaps TRBD1 (6 bases). From germline, CDR1 is GTSNPN and CDR2 SVGIG (reference sequence). Trimming removed 2 bases from V and 3 bases from J, with 10 bases in between. There are 13 residues in the CDR3. The CDR3 DNA is TGTGCCTGGAGTCTCAGGGGTGACTATGGCTACACCTTC. Translated: CAWSLRGDYGYTF.

This clonotype was recorded a few times. The rearrangement uses TRBV2 and TRBJ2-4, with D perhaps matching TRBD1 or TRBD2 (5 bases each). The tail of the sequence fits TRBJ2-7 better, so the J call may be wrong. Germline-derived CDR1 and CDR2 are SNHLY and FYNNEI. The CDR3 runs 16 residues. The CDR3 sequence: CASSEVRGPPRDEQYF. Here the CDR3 DNA reads TGTGCCAGCAGTGAAGTTAGGGGACCCCCTAGGGACGAGCAGTACTTC.